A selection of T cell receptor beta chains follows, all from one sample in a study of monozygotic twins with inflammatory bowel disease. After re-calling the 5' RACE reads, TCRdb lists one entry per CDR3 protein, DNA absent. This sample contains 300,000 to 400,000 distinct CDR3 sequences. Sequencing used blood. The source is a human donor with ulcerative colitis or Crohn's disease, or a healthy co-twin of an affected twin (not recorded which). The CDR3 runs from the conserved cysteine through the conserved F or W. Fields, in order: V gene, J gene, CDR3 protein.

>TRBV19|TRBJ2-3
CASNFVSGGSRTQYF
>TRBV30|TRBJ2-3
CAWSGLLGGVHTDTQYF
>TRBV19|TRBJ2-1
CASRTTSLNEQFF
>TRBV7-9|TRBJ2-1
CASSLTPNNEQFF
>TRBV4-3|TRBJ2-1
CASSQDGLGTEDNEQFF
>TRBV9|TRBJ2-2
CASSVGGTNTGELFF
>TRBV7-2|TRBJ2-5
CASSLGGLVKGETQYF
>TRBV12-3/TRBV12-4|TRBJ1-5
CASRRQTNQPQHF
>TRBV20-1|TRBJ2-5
CSAGPRTGVQETQYF
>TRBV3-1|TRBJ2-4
CASSQRQGKNIQYF